A selection of T cell receptor beta chains follows, all from one sample in a study of blood T cell repertoires in COVID-19. Assay used: immunoSEQ multiplex PCR; TCRdb lists only in-frame clones, some missing. The sample includes hundreds of thousands of clones, 83% of them seen just once. Source material: PBMCs or T cells enriched from blood (not recorded which). Every receptor here comes from a woman aged 40 to 50 who had been exposed to COVID-19. CDR3s leave out the opening cysteine and the closing phenylalanine or tryptophan.

j_gene,v_gene,CDR3aa
TRBJ2-1,TRBV7-2,ASSLSQGVYNEQF
TRBJ2-5,TRBV2,ASRLQETQY
TRBJ1-4,TRBV3-1/TRBV3-2,ASSPRGTGGAGEKLF
TRBJ1-3,TRBV29-1,SDLGQGYSGNTIY
TRBJ1-1,TRBV7-9,ASSARDRGATEAF
TRBJ1-1,TRBV19,ARLEGGLAF
TRBJ1-3,TRBV12-5,ASGLEGRGNTIY
TRBJ1-6,TRBV3-1/TRBV3-2,ASSLSSAGVNSPLH
TRBJ2-3,TRBV5-1,ASSSGLAGGRGTDTQY
TRBJ1-1,TRBV7-3,ASSTTGGRAEAF
TRBJ1-2,TRBV6-5,ASTLGQETNYGYT
TRBJ2-1,TRBV4-1,ASSQRGWEQF
TRBJ2-1,TRBV5-6,ASSLGLAGSPWQF
TRBJ1-1,TRBV2,ASSEGRNTEAF
TRBJ2-2,TRBV6-5,ASSYSGGNTGELF
TRBJ1-2,TRBV6-5,ASSYSPLYGYT
TRBJ2-5,TRBV6-5,AIRTSGGPAY
TRBJ2-2,TRBV6-5,ASRSRPGELF
TRBJ2-2,TRBV19,ASSIEALPGELF
TRBJ2-3,TRBV7-3,ASSAWMAGAPDTQY
TRBJ1-1,TRBV5-6,ASSLVEGDPNTEAF
TRBJ1-5,TRBV19,ASSSPGQPSNQPQH
TRBJ1-2,TRBV7-9,ASSLGGSRGGVGYT
TRBJ2-3,TRBV29-1,SVPFGPTDTQY
TRBJ2-5,TRBV4-2,ASSQGIQETQY
TRBJ2-3,TRBV5-4,ASSLIGTRNTDTQY
TRBJ1-5,TRBV18,ASSRDRADEVPQH
TRBJ1-1,TRBV19,ASTGVGTEAF
TRBJ1-2,TRBV12-5,ASGLVRGQGDVGYT
TRBJ1-4,TRBV15,ATSSGPGGEKLF
TRBJ2-1,TRBV15,ATSRDLTNYNEQF
TRBJ1-1,TRBV11-2,ASSLLTETEAF
TRBJ2-1,TRBV4-2,ASSQEGGTGGYGSEQF
TRBJ2-7,TRBV25-1,ASSVAGTYEQY
TRBJ1-1,TRBV1,TSSQEEQGGTEAF
TRBJ2-7,TRBV7-2,ASSAGVPNFYEQY
TRBJ1-5,TRBV18,ASSPSTPASSNQPQH
TRBJ2-5,TRBV11-2,ASSLGLAGETQY
TRBJ1-1,TRBV5-1,ASSWDRGDTEAF
TRBJ2-2,TRBV5-4,ASSSGQRGSNTGELF
TRBJ2-4,TRBV20-1,SASRARLAGLIAKNIQY
TRBJ1-2,TRBV6-5,ASSSGQGNYGYT
TRBJ2-2,TRBV7-3,ASSSDSSGVPTGELF
TRBJ2-5,TRBV5-1,ASSLLGGPEETQY
TRBJ1-1,TRBV6-5,ASNTQGKGTEAF
TRBJ1-2,TRBV5-4,ASSLERGYGYGYT
TRBJ2-3,TRBV11-2,ASSLWGGDREDTQY
TRBJ2-2,TRBV19,ASSIDLAGTGELF
TRBJ2-5,TRBV14,ASSPGTGSRRTQY
TRBJ2-5,TRBV28,ASSSLLAPDQETQY
TRBJ2-7,TRBV24-1,ATSLGGTGMQY
TRBJ1-1,TRBV7-2,ASSLSMSSAVLNTEAF